This entry describes one TCR beta chain. The data belong to a study of blood T cell repertoires in COVID-19. Study overall: PBMCs, B-cell-depleted T cells, or T cells provided the cDNA or gDNA that made up the material.

Looked up from germline, CDR1 is MDHEN and CDR2 is SYDVKM. V was trimmed by 0 bases and J by 9 bases, leaving 9 bases between them. The CDR3 has 12 amino acids. Original processing notes: From reference gene primer amplification, estimates of nucleated cell counts were derived. TCRdb keeps only in-frame clones here, not all; method: immunoSEQ multiplex PCR. The V and J calls and clone size were taken over from that table, and D and trimming were inferred from the DNA. This sample has 120,000 to 150,000 clones, with over 70% found just once. This clonotype originated in a man aged 60 to 75 with active or convalescent COVID-19. The sequencing sample was made of peripheral blood. V and J are TRBV28 and TRBJ2-7, with D perhaps TRBD1 (5 bases). The CDR3 nucleotides read TGTGCCAGCAGTTTATGGGGTGACAGGCAGTACTTC. Encoded protein: CASSLWGDRQYF.